The present entry profiles one T cell receptor beta chain with its context. Its antigen remains unidentified. Profiling relied on immunoSEQ multiplex PCR, and the TCRdb table lists in-frame clones only, not all of them. The sample has 100,000 or so clones; less than 95% are singletons. This sample is drawn from a study of OX40 agonist ivuxolimab in advanced cancers. Looking at the study overall: The dose-escalation cohort had hepatocellular carcinoma, melanoma, renal cell or head and neck cancer. Three individuals attained partial responses, comprising one hepatocellular carcinoma case and two cutaneous melanoma cases.

Study-level results: At 0.1 to 3.0 mg/kg, clonal expansion of CD4+ and CD8+ blood T cells had occurred by week 6.

The CDR3 is 13 amino acids. Germline CDR1 reads SQVTM; CDR2 reads ANQGSEA. The J segment lost 6 bases and the V segment lost 2 bases, leaving 5 bases of the junction unmatched. This sequence was found in an adult with an advanced solid tumor such as melanoma, head and neck, liver or kidney cancer. This chain links TRBV29-1 with TRBJ2-7; 9 bases map to TRBD1. Sample: CD4+ or CD8+ T cells sorted from blood, taken in a trial of the OX40 agonist ivuxolimab. The CDR3 nucleotides read TGCAGCGTTGAACTGGACAGGGGATTCGAGCAGTACTTC. This sequence encodes CSVELDRGFEQYF.